The text below deals with one T cell receptor (beta chain). The antigen is not known. The data are from a study of T cells in localized non-small cell lung cancer. Study findings and constraints: Median roughly 57 top-100 tumor clones were shared with paired adjacent lung. Heterogeneity cannot be ruled out, as sequencing used one tumor region only. Peak T cell clonality was found in uninvolved adjacent lung, exceeding tumor. Among blood samples, higher T cell density accompanied longer overall survival.

CDR3 length: 15 residues. Between the trimmed V and J ends, which lost 0 bases and 6 bases, there was a span of 14 bases. Germline V gene lookup returns CDR1 KGHSH and CDR2 LQKENI. Assay used: immunoSEQ multiplex PCR; TCRdb lists only in-frame clones, some missing. The sample has 25,000 or so clones, approximately 87% seen once. The V gene is TRBV18, the J gene TRBJ1-1; weak D call: TRBD1 (5 bases). This material consisted of PBMCs, taken before any cancer treatment. This receptor was identified in a man aged 35 to 70 with stage II lung adenocarcinoma. CDR3 in DNA: TGTGCCAGCTCACCACCGCGGGGCCTAGAATCTGAAGCTTTCTTT. This encodes CASSPPRGLESEAFF.